Included here is one T cell receptor (beta chain) sequence, with context. Its antigen is still unknown. No base-level quality is on record; no much larger clone is a single base apart. The trial excluded patients who had a history of autoimmune disease or who were on systemic immunosuppression. Peripheral blood for TCR sequencing was drawn from every dose cohort at baseline, at cycle 4 day 1 and at cycle 7 day 1. The samples were drawn from a first-in-human, open-label, multicenter phase I dose-escalation trial of ivuxolimab. Adults with locally advanced or metastatic melanoma, renal cell carcinoma, hepatocellular carcinoma or head and neck squamous cell carcinoma were enrolled in the trial. Before TCR sequencing, CD4+ T cells and CD8+ T cells from peripheral blood were sorted into separate populations. This sample was taken from a study of OX40 agonist ivuxolimab in advanced cancers. About the investigation overall: Ivuxolimab was a fully human IgG2 agonistic monoclonal antibody targeting the costimulatory receptor OX40 (CD134). Intravenous ivuxolimab was administered to patients every 2 weeks at six dose levels: 0.01, 0.1, 0.3, 1.5, 3 and 10 mg/kg. Of the roughly 50 dose-escalation patients, hepatocellular carcinoma was present in approximately 20, melanoma in some 15, renal cell carcinoma in 9 and head and neck cancer in 9. In the dose-escalation cohort, 82.7% of patients were male, and the mean age was approximately 60 years, with a range of roughly 20 to 80. Patients were allowed to have had prior anti-PD-1, anti-PD-L1 or anti-CTLA-4 therapy, and more than 35% of the dose-escalation patients had been treated with checkpoint inhibitors. Partial responses occurred in three dose-escalation patients: two with cutaneous melanoma and one with hepatocellular carcinoma. Peripheral TCRbeta sequencing aimed to test whether ivuxolimab altered TCR sequence diversity and caused clonal T-cell expansion. The paper describes the monotherapy dose-escalation part (N = 52 patients) of the phase I trial of ivuxolimab.

For sequencing of the TCRbeta CDR3 region, genomic DNA was extracted from the sorted cells. TCRbeta CDR3 regions were sequenced using the immunoSEQ Assay. The clones in this table, taken by TCRdb from immuneACCESS, are in-frame only. Not every clone is retained; where verified, under half of the shortfall comes from an unresolved V gene, and the cause of the rest is unknown. This sample holds about 11,000 clones; approximately 89% were observed only once. About 30% of the sample is in the top ten clones. The investigation overall reported the following: In the 0.1-3.0 mg/kg groups, partial responders had among the lowest normalized peripheral clonal expansion, particularly in CD8+ T cells. Low levels of normalized T-cell clonal expansion were also shown by some nonresponding patients. After ivuxolimab, expanded clones were on average more numerous among CD8+ T cells than among CD4+ T cells. At doses of 0.1 to 3.0 mg/kg, clonal expansion of both CD4+ and CD8+ blood T cells was observed from baseline to week 6. Which antigens the clonally expanded peripheral T cells were specific for was not determined.

This TCR was sampled from an adult with an advanced solid tumor such as melanoma, head and neck, liver or kidney cancer. This sample comprised CD4+ or CD8+ T cells sorted from blood, obtained in a trial of the OX40 agonist ivuxolimab.

The CDR3 region: CASSPLNSGNTIYF. The DNA is TGTGCCAGCAGTCCCCTTAACTCTGGAAACACCATATATTTT. The chain is assembled from TRBV27 and TRBJ1-3; a confident D gene designation cannot be given. Via the germline V gene (reference sequence), CDR1 is MNHEY and CDR2 SMNVEV. Counted from cysteine to phenylalanine, this CDR3 has 14 amino acids. The sequence is cut down to CDR3 DNA, 42 bases in frame from base 1. The junction shows trimming of 5 bases on V and 0 bases on J, plus 8 bases between the germline ends.